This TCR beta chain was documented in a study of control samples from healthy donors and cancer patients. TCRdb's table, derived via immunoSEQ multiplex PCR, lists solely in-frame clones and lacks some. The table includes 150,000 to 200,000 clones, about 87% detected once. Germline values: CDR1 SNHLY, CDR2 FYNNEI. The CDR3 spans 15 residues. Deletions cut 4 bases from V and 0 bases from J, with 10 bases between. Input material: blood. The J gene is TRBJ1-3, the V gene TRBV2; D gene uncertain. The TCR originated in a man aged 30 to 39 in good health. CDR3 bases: TGTGCCAGCAGTGCGTGGGCCACCTCTGGAAACACCATATATTTT. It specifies CASSAWATSGNTIYF.